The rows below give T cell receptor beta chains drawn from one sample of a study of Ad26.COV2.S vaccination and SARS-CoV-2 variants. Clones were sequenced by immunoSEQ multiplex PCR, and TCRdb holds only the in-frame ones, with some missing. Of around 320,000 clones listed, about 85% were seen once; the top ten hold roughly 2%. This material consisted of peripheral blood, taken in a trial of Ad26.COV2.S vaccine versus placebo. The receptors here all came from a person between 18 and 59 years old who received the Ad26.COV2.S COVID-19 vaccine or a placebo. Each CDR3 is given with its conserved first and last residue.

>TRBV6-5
CASRQNTVETQYF
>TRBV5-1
CASSYSTGDTGELFF
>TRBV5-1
CASSLAPTGNTGELFF
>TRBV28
CASSFVRQSKAFF
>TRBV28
CASSRSLSYEQYF
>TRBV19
CASRGQSPYEQYF
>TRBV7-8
CASSSRDRVKLFF
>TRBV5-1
CASSFGTLNEQYF
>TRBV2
CASSGHGGSTDTQYF
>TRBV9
CASSPGGDNSPLHF
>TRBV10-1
CARRPGHKNEQFF
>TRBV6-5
CASRRQNENTEAFF
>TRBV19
CASRTKGGTEAFF
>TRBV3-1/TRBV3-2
CASSQSVDSYNEQFF
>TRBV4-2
CASSQGTGGIIETQYF
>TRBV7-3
CASSPTPGNGYTF
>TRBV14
CASSQDSRGGGEQYF
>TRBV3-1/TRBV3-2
CASSVRDRAWEQYF
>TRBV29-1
CSARLSDTQYF
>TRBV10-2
CASRRDSYGYTF
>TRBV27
CASTRTGPFGANTGELFF
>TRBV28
CASSPATGGSYNEQFF
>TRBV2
CASSDLAGMIPREQYF
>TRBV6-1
CASSARDSYSNQPQHF
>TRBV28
CASGPLGLRTEAFF
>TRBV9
CASSVGASTDTQYF